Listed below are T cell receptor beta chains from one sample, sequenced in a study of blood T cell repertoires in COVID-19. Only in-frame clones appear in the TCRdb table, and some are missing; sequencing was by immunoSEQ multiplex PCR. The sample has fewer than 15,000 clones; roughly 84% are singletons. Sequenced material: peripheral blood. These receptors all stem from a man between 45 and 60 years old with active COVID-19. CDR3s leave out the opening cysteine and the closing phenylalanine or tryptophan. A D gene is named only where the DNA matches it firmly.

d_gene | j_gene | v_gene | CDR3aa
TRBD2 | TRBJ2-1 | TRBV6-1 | ASSEEAGGHNEQF
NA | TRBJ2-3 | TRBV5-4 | ASSPVGGGSSDTQY
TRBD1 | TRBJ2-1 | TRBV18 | ASSPPGDSSYNEQF
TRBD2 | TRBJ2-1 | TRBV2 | ASTSTSGRAYNEQF
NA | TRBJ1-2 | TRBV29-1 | SVGPQGIFGYT
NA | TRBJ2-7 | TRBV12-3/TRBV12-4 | ALTVYEQY
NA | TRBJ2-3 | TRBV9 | ASSNLQGNTDTQY
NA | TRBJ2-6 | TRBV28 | ASSFAVGGLGANVLT
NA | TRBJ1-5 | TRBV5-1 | ASSLGGGQPQH
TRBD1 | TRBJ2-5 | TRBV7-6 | ASSQQGALETQY
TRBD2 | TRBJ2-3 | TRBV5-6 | ASSFSSSGRAGDTQY
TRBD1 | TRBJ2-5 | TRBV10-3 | AISDPPGGTGGGETQY
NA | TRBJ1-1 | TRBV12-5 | ASGTQGGMNTEAF
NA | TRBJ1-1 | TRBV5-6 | ASCFTGLGTEAF
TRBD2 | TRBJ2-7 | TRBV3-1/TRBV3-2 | ASSSPTSGSSYEQY
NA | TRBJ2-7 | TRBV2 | ASRGGQSYEQY
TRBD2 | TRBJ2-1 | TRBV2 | ASNGVAGAVDEQF
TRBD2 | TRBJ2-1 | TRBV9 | ASTLGGGTYNEQF
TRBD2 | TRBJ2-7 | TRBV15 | ATSRDRGGEQY
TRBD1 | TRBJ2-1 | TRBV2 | ASSGDRAKRLNEQF
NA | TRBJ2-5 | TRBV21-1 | ASSSRQGPQETQY
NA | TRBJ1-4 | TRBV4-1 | ASSQEFTVKNEKLF
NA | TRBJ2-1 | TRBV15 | ATSRGLAVGNEQF
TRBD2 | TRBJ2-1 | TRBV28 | ASSTPREGSYNEQF
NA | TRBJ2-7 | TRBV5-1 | ASSPQAGYEQY
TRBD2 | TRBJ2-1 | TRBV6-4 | ASSDRKGLEDNEQF
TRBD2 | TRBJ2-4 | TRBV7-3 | ASSLGEGNIQY
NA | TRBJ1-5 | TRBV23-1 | ASSQNRDRSSPQH
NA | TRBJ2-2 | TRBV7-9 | ASSFTQRVEGGELF
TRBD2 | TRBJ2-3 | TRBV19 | ATEGTGLAGDTQY
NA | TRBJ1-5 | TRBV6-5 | AAGGQYSNQPQH
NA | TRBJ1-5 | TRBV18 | ASSPPTGISNQPQH
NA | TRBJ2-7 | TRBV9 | ASSLALTGYEQY
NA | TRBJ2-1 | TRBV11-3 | ASSVHYDAEQF
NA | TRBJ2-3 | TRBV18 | ASSPYPGLGDTQY
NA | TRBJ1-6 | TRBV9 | ASSVATTAGYNSPLH
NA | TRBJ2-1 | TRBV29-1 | SVEPELSSYNEQF
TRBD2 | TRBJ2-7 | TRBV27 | ASSIGTSGSYEQY
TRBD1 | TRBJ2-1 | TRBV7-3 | ASSSETGNEQF
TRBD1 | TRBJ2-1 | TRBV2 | ASSEAQGVNEQF
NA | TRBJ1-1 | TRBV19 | ASSSGYHRATEAF
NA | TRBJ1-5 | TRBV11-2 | ASSLAPGLNNQPQH
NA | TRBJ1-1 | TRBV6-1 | ASSEQGSSEAF
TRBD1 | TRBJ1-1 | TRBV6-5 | ASMQGGKTEAF
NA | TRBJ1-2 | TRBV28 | ASSLKPSHYYGYT
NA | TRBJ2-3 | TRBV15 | ATSRGTELITDTYLGPF
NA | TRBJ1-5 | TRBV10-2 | ASSEAGTANQPQH